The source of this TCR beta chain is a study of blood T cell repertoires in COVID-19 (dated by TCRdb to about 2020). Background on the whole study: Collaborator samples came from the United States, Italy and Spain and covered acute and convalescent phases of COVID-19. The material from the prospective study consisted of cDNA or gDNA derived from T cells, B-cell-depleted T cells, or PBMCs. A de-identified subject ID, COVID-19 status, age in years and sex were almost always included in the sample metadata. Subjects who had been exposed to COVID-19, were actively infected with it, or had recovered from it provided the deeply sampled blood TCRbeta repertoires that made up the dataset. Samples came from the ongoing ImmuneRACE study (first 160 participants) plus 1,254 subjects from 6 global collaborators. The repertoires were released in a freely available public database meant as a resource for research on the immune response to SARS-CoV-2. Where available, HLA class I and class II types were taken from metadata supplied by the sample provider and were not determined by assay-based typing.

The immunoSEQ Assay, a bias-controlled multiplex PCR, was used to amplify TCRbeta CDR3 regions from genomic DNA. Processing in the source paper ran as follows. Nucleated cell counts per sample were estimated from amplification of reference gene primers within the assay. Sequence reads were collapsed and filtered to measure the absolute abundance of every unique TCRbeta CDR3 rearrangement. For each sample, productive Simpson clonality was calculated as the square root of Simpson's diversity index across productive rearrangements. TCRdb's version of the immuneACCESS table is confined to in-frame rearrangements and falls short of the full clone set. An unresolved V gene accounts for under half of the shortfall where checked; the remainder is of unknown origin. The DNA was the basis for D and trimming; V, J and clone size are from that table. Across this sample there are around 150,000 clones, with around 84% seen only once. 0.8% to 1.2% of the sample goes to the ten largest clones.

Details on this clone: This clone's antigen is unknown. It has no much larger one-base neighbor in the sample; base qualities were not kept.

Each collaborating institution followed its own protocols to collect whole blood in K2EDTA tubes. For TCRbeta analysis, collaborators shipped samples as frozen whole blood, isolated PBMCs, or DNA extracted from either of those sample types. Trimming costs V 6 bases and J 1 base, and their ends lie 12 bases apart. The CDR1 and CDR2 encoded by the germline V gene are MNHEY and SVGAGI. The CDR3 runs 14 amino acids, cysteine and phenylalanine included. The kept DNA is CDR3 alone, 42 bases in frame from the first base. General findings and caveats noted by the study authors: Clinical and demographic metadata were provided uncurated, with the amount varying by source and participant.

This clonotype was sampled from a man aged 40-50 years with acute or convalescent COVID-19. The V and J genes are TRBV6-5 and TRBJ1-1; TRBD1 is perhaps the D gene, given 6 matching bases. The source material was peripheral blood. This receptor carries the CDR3 CASRAGTSNTEAFF. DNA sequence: TGTGCCAGCAGAGCCGGGACATCGAACACTGAAGCTTTCTTT.